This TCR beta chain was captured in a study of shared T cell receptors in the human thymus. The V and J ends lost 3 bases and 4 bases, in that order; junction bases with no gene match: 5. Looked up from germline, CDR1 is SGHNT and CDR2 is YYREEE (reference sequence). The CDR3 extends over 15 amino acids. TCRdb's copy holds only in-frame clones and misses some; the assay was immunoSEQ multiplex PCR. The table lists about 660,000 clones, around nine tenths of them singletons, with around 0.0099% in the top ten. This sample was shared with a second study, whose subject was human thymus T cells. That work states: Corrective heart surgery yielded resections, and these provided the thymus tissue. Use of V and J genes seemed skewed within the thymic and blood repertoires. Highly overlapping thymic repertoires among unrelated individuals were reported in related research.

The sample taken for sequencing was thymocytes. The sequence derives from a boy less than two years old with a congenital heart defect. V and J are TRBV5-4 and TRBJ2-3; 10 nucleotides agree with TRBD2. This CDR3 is CASSYQRGGADTQYF. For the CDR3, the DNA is TGTGCCAGCAGCTATCAGCGGGGGGGGGCAGATACGCAGTATTTT.